Below, 30 T cell receptor beta chains from the same sample are listed, as sequenced in a study of blood T cell repertoires in COVID-19. Clones were sequenced by immunoSEQ multiplex PCR, and TCRdb holds only the in-frame ones, with some missing. This sample carries around 140,000 clones, 75% to 90% of them seen once, and the ten largest clones take about 2.5%. Sequenced: peripheral blood. These receptors came from a man in his forties or fifties with active COVID-19.

The chain employs TRBV12-3 or TRBV12-4 and TRBJ1-1; a weak D match, TRBD1 (6 bases). This CDR3 spans 13 amino acids. Trimming shortened V by 5 bases and J by 5 bases, and 12 bases separated the two germline ends. The CDR3 DNA reads as TGTGCCAGCAGTGGGGCAGGGGAGACTGAAGCTTTCTTT. It yields the protein CASSGAGETEAFF.

The gene calls are TRBV19 and TRBJ1-5; unclear D gene. CDR1 is LNHDA and CDR2 is SQIVND in the germline V gene (reference sequence). The CDR3 runs to 14 residues. Deletions cut 3 bases from V and 6 bases from J, with 12 bases between. In DNA form, the CDR3 reads TGTGCCAGTAGTATCCTCGGAGAGACTCAGCCCCAGCATTTT. Translating gives CASSILGETQPQHF.

V is TRBV7-9 and J is TRBJ1-2; TRBD1 matches 7 bases. V lost 4 bases, J lost 6 bases, and 5 bases stayed unmatched. Germline CDR1 and CDR2: SEHNR and FQNEAQ (reference sequence). The CDR3 runs 13 residues. The CDR3, as DNA: TGTGCCAGCAGCTCCAGGGGGGAGCATGGCTACACCTTC. Translated, it gives CASSSRGEHGYTF.

The gene calls are TRBV5-6 and TRBJ2-7; TRBD2 agrees at 9 bases. The CDR3 length is 16 residues. In germline, CDR1 is SGHDT, CDR2 YYEEEE. V trimming: 1 base; J trimming: 6 bases; junction bases outside the gene matches: 11. The DNA for the CDR3 is TGTGCCAGCAGCTTGTTTGCGGGGGGGCCGGGAGTCGAGCAGTACTTC. Translated: CASSLFAGGPGVEQYF.

The chain joins TRBV7-4 to TRBJ1-3; a weak D match, TRBD1 (5 bases). Trimming removed 5 bases at V and 1 base at J, with 21 bases between. In germline, CDR1 is SGHVT, CDR2 SQSDAQ. This CDR3 is built from 18 residues. The DNA of the CDR3 is TGTGCCAGCAGCCAGGGCAATCGGGACTTAGAGTCTGGAAACACCATATATTTT. Translated, it gives CASSQGNRDLESGNTIYF.

The chain links TRBV28 to TRBJ2-2; 11 bases line up with TRBD1. After removal of 6 bases from V and 4 bases from J, the junction contained 4 bases not matched to a gene. CDR1 and CDR2 (germline): MDHEN, SYDVKM. This CDR3 contains 15 residues. The CDR3: CASRGDRGFTGELFF. Written as DNA, the CDR3 is TGTGCCAGCAGGGGGGACAGGGGGTTCACCGGGGAGCTGTTTTTT.

The rearrangement uses TRBV4-3 and TRBJ2-1; D is unresolved. CDR3 length: 13 residues. V lost 1 base, J lost 9 bases, and 10 bases lay in between. Germline CDR1 LGHNA, CDR2 YSLEER. The CDR3, as DNA: TGCGCCAGCAGCCAAGGGCCCAATATTGAGCAGTTCTTC. The encoded protein is CASSQGPNIEQFF.

The V and J genes are TRBV4-3 and TRBJ2-2; 8 nucleotides align to TRBD2. Germline assignment: CDR1 LGHNA and CDR2 YSLEER. The CDR3 loop spans 17 amino acids. The J segment lost 5 bases and the V segment lost 0 bases, leaving 8 bases of the junction unmatched. The CDR3: CASSQDSKRGLTGELFF. CDR3 coding DNA: TGCGCCAGCAGCCAAGATTCGAAGCGGGGGCTAACCGGGGAGCTGTTTTTT.

The J gene is TRBJ1-6, the V gene TRBV7-2, with a possible D match to TRBD1 (6 bases). V was shortened by 1 base and J by 4 bases, with 14 bases between the two germline ends. Germline values: CDR1 SGHTA, CDR2 FQGNSA. The CDR3 sequence is 17 residues long. CDR3 residues: CASSLGTAGRYNSPLHF. The CDR3 region has the DNA TGTGCCAGCAGCTTAGGGACAGCGGGAAGATATAATTCACCCCTCCACTTT.

Worth noting for this clone: A junction end diverges from the germline sequence, so it may reflect a read error. The chain couples TRBV20-1 to TRBJ2-7, with a possible D match to TRBD1 (6 bases). Germline lookup yields CDR1 DFQATT and CDR2 SNEGSKA (reference sequence). The CDR3 spans 13 residues. The CDR3: CSASRQASHEQYF. The CDR3, as DNA: TGCAGTGCGAGTCGACAGGCCTCCCACGAGCAGTACTTC.

The CDR3 nucleotides are TGTGCCAGCTCCAGGGACTTACAAGAGACCCAGTACTTC. Protein: CASSRDLQETQYF. The chain joins TRBV18 to TRBJ2-5; D might be TRBD2 (6 bases). The CDR3 covers 13 residues. Germline lookup yields CDR1 KGHSH and CDR2 LQKENI. V lost 6 bases and J lost 2, with 10 bases in between.

The chain links TRBV7-9 to TRBJ1-1, with TRBD1 identical over 7 bases. Trimming took 5 bases from V and 2 from J; bases not matched to a gene: 8. The CDR3 contains 15 residues. CDR1 is SEHNR and CDR2 is FQNEAQ in the germline V gene (reference sequence). CDR3 DNA sequence: TGTGCCAGCAGCCCGGCGGGACAGAGAAACACTGAAGCTTTCTTT. Its protein is CASSPAGQRNTEAFF.

The chain employs TRBV3-1 (or the pseudogene TRBV3-2) and TRBJ2-1; 10 bases line up with TRBD2. The CDR3 is 17 residues long. With V trimmed by 1 base and J by 8 bases, 11 bases remained unmatched. CDR1 and CDR2 from the germline V gene are LGHDT and YNNKEL (reference sequence). CDR3 protein: CASSQGALPSGGHEQFF. In DNA, the CDR3 is TGTGCCAGCAGCCAAGGGGCCCTGCCTAGCGGGGGCCATGAGCAGTTCTTC.

J is TRBJ1-2 and V is TRBV7-9; D not certain. The CDR3 runs 12 residues. V lost 5 bases and J 3 bases, leaving 7 bases between the germline ends. CDR1 is SEHNR and CDR2 is FQNEAQ in the germline V gene (reference sequence). CDR3 nucleotide sequence: TGTGCCAGCAGCCGCGCGGACTATGGCTACACCTTC. Protein sequence: CASSRADYGYTF. Complete variable domain (other parts from reference TRBV7-9 and TRBJ1-2): DTGVSQNPRHKITKRGQNVTFRCDPISEHNRLYWYRQTLGQGPEFLTYFQNEAQLEKSRLLSDRFSAERPKGSFSTLEIQRTEQGDSAMYLCASSRADYGYTFGSGTRLTVV.

The chain has TRBV28 and TRBJ2-5; no clear D gene. Germline-derived CDR1 and CDR2 are MDHEN and SYDVKM. V was trimmed by 5 bases and J by 4 bases, leaving 11 bases between them. The CDR3 is made up of 13 amino acids. In DNA, the CDR3 is TGTGCCAGCAGTCTCGCGGTGGGAGAGACCCAGTACTTC. Encoded protein: CASSLAVGETQYF.

The rearrangement joins TRBV7-9 to TRBJ1-4; no firm D call. The CDR3 has 11 amino acids. V was pared by 1 base and J by 12 bases, with 6 bases between. Germline assignment: CDR1 SEHNR and CDR2 FQNEAQ (reference sequence). The CDR3 region is CASSLGTELFF. The CDR3 coding sequence is TGTGCCAGCAGCTTAGGCACGGAACTGTTTTTT. The variable domain in full, with the rest retrieved from reference TRBV7-9 and TRBJ1-4, is DTGVSQNPRHKITKRGQNVTFRCDPISEHNRLYWYRQTLGQGPEFLTYFQNEAQLEKSRLLSDRFSAERPKGSFSTLEIQRTEQGDSAMYLCASSLGTELFFGSGTQLSVL.

The chain employs TRBV2 and TRBJ2-7; D possibly corresponds to TRBD2 (6 bases). CDR1 and CDR2 from the germline V gene are SNHLY and FYNNEI. Trimming stripped 7 bases from V and 2 bases from J, with 18 bases between. CDR3 length: 15 residues. The CDR3: CASNFGGEPTYEQYF. The DNA of the CDR3 is TGTGCCAGCAATTTCGGCGGGGAACCCACCTACGAGCAGTACTTC. The full variable domain, with the rest looked up from reference TRBV2 and TRBJ2-7, is EPEVTQTPSHQVTQMGQEVILRCVPISNHLYFYWYRQILGQKVEFLVSFYNNEISEKSEIFDDQFSVERPDGSNFTLKIRSTKLEDSAMYFCASNFGGEPTYEQYFGPGTRLTVT.

This clone was counted between two and nine times. The chain joins TRBV9 to TRBJ1-6; no clear D gene. Germline V lookup: CDR1 SGDLS, CDR2 YYNGEE. This CDR3 spans 14 amino acids. Trimming took 0 bases from V and 6 from J, leaving 7 bases between them. CDR3 nucleotide sequence: TGTGCCAGCAGCGTAGTTGAGGGTAATTCACCCCTCCACTTT. It is translated as CASSVVEGNSPLHF.

This clone was seen only once. The chain has TRBV5-1 and TRBJ1-6, with a possible D match to TRBD1 (6 bases). CDR3 size: 14 residues. V was pared by 4 bases and J by 9 bases, with 14 bases between. The germline V gene has CDR1 SGHRS and CDR2 YFSETQ. The CDR3 reads CASSEGVGSSPLHF. Written as DNA, the CDR3 is TGCGCCAGCAGCGAGGGGGTCGGATCTTCACCCCTCCACTTT.

This sequence joins TRBV10-3 and TRBJ1-6; 9 bases are shared with TRBD1. Per the germline V gene, CDR1 is ENHRY and CDR2 is SYGVKD. Unmatched junction bases numbered 9, after V lost 6 bases and J lost 9 bases. CDR3 size: 15 residues. The CDR3 sequence is CAIRALGQGISPLHF. The DNA of the CDR3 is TGTGCCATCAGAGCGCTCGGACAGGGGATTTCACCCCTCCACTTT.

The V call is TRBV3-1 (or the pseudogene TRBV3-2), the J call TRBJ2-1, with TRBD1 matching over 7 bases. V lost 4 bases, J lost 0 bases, and 9 bases stayed unmatched. In germline, CDR1 is LGHDT, CDR2 YNNKEL (reference sequence). The CDR3 extends over 17 amino acids. The CDR3 DNA reads as TGTGCCAGCAGCCGAAGGCCGGGACAGATCTCCTACAATGAGCAGTTCTTC. Its protein is CASSRRPGQISYNEQFF.

For this clone: Germline is not matched at one junction end, which may reflect a read error. The chain recombines TRBV6-5 with TRBJ2-1; 8 nucleotides agree with TRBD1. CDR1 is MNHEY, CDR2 SVGAGI, per germline. The CDR3 consists of 13 residues. CDR3 amino acids: CACRGPGYNEQFF. In nucleotides, the CDR3 is TGTGCCTGCAGGGGGCCGGGCTACAATGAGCAGTTCTTC.

This rearrangement joins TRBV7-2 to TRBJ1-2; D may be TRBD1 (5 bases). The CDR3 sequence is 12 residues long. The V gene lost 11 bases and the J gene lost 4 bases, with 14 bases spanning the gap. The germline V gene encodes CDR1 SGHTA and CDR2 FQGNSA. Here the CDR3 DNA reads TGTGCCGTACAGACAGAGACCTATGGCTACACCTTC. This sequence encodes CAVQTETYGYTF. Using reference TRBV7-2 and TRBJ1-2 for the parts outside the CDR3, the full variable domain is GAGVSQSPSNKVTEKGKDVELRCDPISGHTALYWYRQSLGQGLEFLIYFQGNSAPDKSGLPSDRFSAERTGGSVSTLTIQRTQQEDSAVYLCAVQTETYGYTFGSGTRLTVV.

The rearrangement joins TRBV5-1 to TRBJ2-3, with 10 positions matching TRBD2. The CDR3 covers 16 residues. After removal of 6 bases from V and 5 bases from J, the junction contained 12 bases not matched to a gene. Germline V gene lookup returns CDR1 SGHRS and CDR2 YFSETQ. Here the CDR3 DNA reads TGCGCCAGCAAGATCGCAGCGGGGGGGCCGGGAGATACGCAGTATTTT. Its translation: CASKIAAGGPGDTQYF.

The V gene is TRBV3-1 (or the pseudogene TRBV3-2), the J gene TRBJ2-1; weak D call: TRBD1 (5 bases). Trimming took 4 bases from V and 6 from J, leaving 10 bases between them. From germline, CDR1 is LGHDT and CDR2 YNNKEL (reference sequence). The CDR3 spans 13 residues. CDR3 sequence reads: CASSLLTVNEQFF. The CDR3 DNA reads TGTGCCAGCAGCCTATTGACAGTCAATGAGCAGTTCTTC.

The rearrangement links TRBV5-1 to TRBJ2-5; TRBD2 might be the D (5 bases). The germline V gene has CDR1 SGHRS and CDR2 YFSETQ. V was pared by 0 bases and J by 9 bases, with 15 bases between. The CDR3 is made up of 14 amino acids. The CDR3 reads CASSLELSGGSQYF. CDR3 nucleotides: TGCGCCAGCAGCTTGGAATTGTCAGGCGGGTCCCAGTACTTC.

The rearrangement uses TRBV29-1 and TRBJ1-1; a weak D match, TRBD1 (5 bases). Germline lookup yields CDR1 SQVTM and CDR2 ANQGSEA. The V and J ends lost 7 bases and 6 bases respectively, with 12 bases between them. This CDR3 spans 11 amino acids. The CDR3 coding sequence is TGCAGCGGGAGTGGGGCCGCTGAAGCTTTCTTT. This translates into CSGSGAAEAFF. Full variable domain (rest looked up from reference TRBV29-1 and TRBJ1-1): SAVISQKPSRDICQRGTSLTIQCQVDSQVTMMFWYRQQPGQSLTLIATANQGSEATYESGFVIDKFPISRPNLTFSTLTVSNMSPEDSSIYLCSGSGAAEAFFGQGTRLTVV.

The chain carries TRBV19 and TRBJ2-3; D is perhaps TRBD1 (5 bases). Per the germline V gene, CDR1 is LNHDA and CDR2 is SQIVND (reference sequence). This CDR3 contains 15 residues. Deletions cut 3 bases from V and 4 bases from J, with 14 bases between. CDR3 sequence (DNA): TGTGCCAGTAGTATGCGGACACCAAAGGCAGATACGCAGTATTTT. Translation: CASSMRTPKADTQYF.

This sequence joins TRBV7-3 and TRBJ2-1; 8 positions agree with TRBD2. Germline CDR1 reads SGHTA; CDR2 reads FQGTGA. The CDR3 sequence is 15 residues long. V shed 4 bases, J shed 0 bases, and the junction held 2 bases outside the gene matches. CDR3 DNA: TGTGCCAGCAGCTCGGGGGGGTTCTCCTACAATGAGCAGTTCTTC. Translated, it gives CASSSGGFSYNEQFF.

The rearrangement links TRBV7-2 to TRBJ2-3; unclear D gene. The length of the CDR3 is 15 residues. The V gene's germline CDR1 is SGHTA and CDR2 FQGNSA. The germline V and J ends were trimmed by 1 base and 0 bases, with 8 bases remaining between them. CDR3 DNA: TGTGCCAGCAGCTTAGGGGCCGTTAGCACAGATACGCAGTATTTT. It encodes CASSLGAVSTDTQYF.